Shown below are 8 T cell receptor beta chains from a single sample sequenced in a study of CD8 T cells in ankylosing spondylitis (dated by TCRdb to 2016 to 2017). Library preparation was by 5' RACE. TCRdb records Illumina HiSeq 2500 as the sequencer. Using fastp at Q25 and MiXCR, TCRdb reprocessed the public reads and kept productive beta chains. Here each entry gathers all rows of one CDR3 protein and keeps the most common genes and DNA. In all, the sample holds some 250,000 distinct CDR3 sequences, and roughly a tenth of those were seen once. The ten most abundant clones make up about 6.8% of the sample. The specimen was blood, either unsorted or a sorted T cell fraction (not recorded which). The origin of the receptors is a male donor with ankylosing spondylitis or in good health (not recorded which).

This clonotype turned up a few times. The V and J genes are TRBV11-2 and TRBJ2-7; 7 bases are shared with TRBD2. There are 12 residues in the CDR3. The V and J ends lost 3 bases and 4 bases, in that order; junction bases with no gene match: 0. Looked up from germline, CDR1 is SGHAT and CDR2 is FQNNGV. The CDR3: CASSFGGYEQYF. CDR3 nucleotide sequence: TGTGCCAGCAGCTTCGGGGGGTACGAGCAGTACTTC.

As DNA, the CDR3 is TGCGCCAGCAGCTTTAGGCTAGCGAGCACAGATACGCAGTATTTT. Protein product: CASSFRLASTDTQYF. This chain uses TRBV5-1 with TRBJ2-3; tentative D call: TRBD2 (6 bases). Germline assignment: CDR1 SGHRS and CDR2 YFSETQ. This CDR3 contains 15 residues. V was cut by 2 bases and J by 0 bases, with 10 bases left in between.

The chain joins TRBV29-1 to TRBJ2-7; perhaps TRBD2 as D (5 bases). The length of the CDR3 is 14 residues. From germline, CDR1 is SQVTM and CDR2 ANQGSEA. Trimming pared 4 bases from V and 0 bases from J, leaving 13 bases between. The CDR3 reads CSVVVARSSYEQYF. The CDR3 DNA reads TGCAGCGTTGTGGTAGCGCGAAGCTCCTACGAGCAGTACTTC.

The rearrangement links TRBV20-1 to TRBJ1-1; maybe TRBD1 (6 bases). Germline V gene sequence: CDR1 DFQATT, CDR2 SNEGSKA (reference sequence). V dropped 8 bases and J dropped 7 bases, with 11 bases sitting between them. The length of the CDR3 is 10 residues. The CDR3 bases are TGCAGTCCGCGGGGGCTTGAAGCTTTCTTT. Its translation: CSPRGLEAFF.

Many counts were recorded for this clonotype. This chain links TRBV29-1 with TRBJ1-2; no clear D gene. Germline V gives CDR1 SQVTM, CDR2 ANQGSEA. Trimming stripped 4 bases from V and 4 bases from J, with 7 bases between. CDR3 length: 11 amino acids. The CDR3 region is CSVAPGYGYTF. CDR3 sequence (DNA): TGCAGCGTTGCTCCTGGCTATGGCTACACCTTC.

The sample holds many counts of this clonotype. V gene TRBV10-3 combines with J gene TRBJ1-2; 7 positions match TRBD1. The CDR3 covers 16 residues. Trimming took 3 bases from V and 2 from J; bases not matched to a gene: 9. Germline lookup yields CDR1 ENHRY and CDR2 SYGVKD. The CDR3: CAISERLRGQNYGYTF. The DNA of the CDR3 is TGTGCCATCAGTGAAAGATTGAGGGGGCAGAACTATGGCTACACCTTC.

In this sample, this clonotype turned up a few times. The CDR3 loop reads CASSEGTGRANTEAFF. CDR3 nucleotide sequence: TGTGCCAGCAGTGAAGGAACGGGCAGGGCGAACACTGAAGCTTTCTTT. The rearrangement links TRBV2 to TRBJ1-1; D is possibly TRBD1 (5 bases). The CDR3 spans 16 residues. The V end was cut by 1 base, the J end by 1 base, with 13 bases between. Germline V gene sequence: CDR1 SNHLY, CDR2 FYNNEI.

This clonotype appeared many times. J is TRBJ2-3 and V is TRBV12-3 or TRBV12-4; D perhaps matches TRBD2 (7 bases). The CDR3 has 14 residues. Trimming took 5 bases from V and 5 from J, leaving 14 bases between them. The CDR3: CASSPPGGGDTQYF. DNA for the CDR3: TGTGCCAGCAGTCCCCCGGGGGGCGGAGATACGCAGTATTTT.